Below, 2 T cell receptor beta chains from the same sample are listed, as sequenced in a study of OX40 agonist ivuxolimab in advanced cancers. Libraries were prepared by immunoSEQ multiplex PCR; TCRdb keeps only in-frame clonotypes and omits some of them. The table shows tens of thousands of clones, with roughly 89% occurring only once. The sample here was CD4+ or CD8+ T cells sorted from blood, taken in a trial of the OX40 agonist ivuxolimab. The source of these receptors is an adult with an advanced solid tumor such as melanoma, head and neck, liver or kidney cancer.

The chain carries TRBV7-6 and TRBJ1-2; the D gene is possibly TRBD1 (5 bases). Trimming cost V 4 bases and J 4 bases, with 13 bases left between them. The germline CDR1 and CDR2 sequences are SGHVS and FNYEAQ. The CDR3 consists of 14 residues. In DNA, the CDR3 is TGTGCCAGCAGCTCCCGGCAGGGCGTCTATGGCTACACCTTC. Protein sequence: CASSSRQGVYGYTF. The variable domain in full, completed from reference TRBV7-6 and TRBJ1-2, reads GAGVSQSPRYKVTKRGQDVALRCDPISGHVSLYWYRQALGQGPEFLTYFNYEAQQDKSGLPNDRFSAERPEGSISTLTIQRTEQRDSAMYRCASSSRQGVYGYTFGSGTRLTVV.

V is TRBV5-1 and J is TRBJ2-7, with D maybe TRBD1 (5 bases). V dropped 1 base and J dropped 0 bases, with 11 bases sitting between them. The germline gives CDR1 SGHRS, CDR2 YFSETQ. The CDR3 extends over 15 amino acids. CDR3 loop: CASSLFQGLSYEQYF. CDR3 coding DNA: TGCGCCAGCAGCTTGTTTCAGGGCCTCTCCTACGAGCAGTACTTC.